This T cell receptor (beta chain) derives from a study of CD8+ T cells in alopecia areata. With respect to this clone: The gene names given are mouse names. Sequencing ends 4 residues short of the CDR3 end; the germline J gene provides the rest.

The CDR3 consists of 16 residues. V was shortened by 0 bases and J by 0 bases, with 11 bases between the two germline ends. Looked up from germline, CDR1 is NNHDY and CDR2 is SYVADS. The sequencing template was cDNA reverse transcribed from extracted RNA. Assay used: immunoSEQ multiplex PCR; TCRdb lists only in-frame clones, some missing. Reported are about 110,000 clones, none seen only once; the ten largest carry about 19%. The gene calls are TRBV13-3 and TRBJ2-3; D is possibly TRBD2 (7 bases). The sample consisted of lesional skin. This TCR was recovered from a C3H/HeJ mouse with alopecia areata. This line is of MHC haplotype H2-k. CDR3 DNA (partial): TGTGCCAGCAGTGATGAGGGGGGCGTGAGTGCAGAA. Translated, it gives CASSDEGGVSAE. The whole CDR3 protein is CASSDEGGVSAETLYF.